At least ten counts were recorded for the clone carrying this T cell receptor (beta chain). Its target is not known. The CDR3 is 13 amino acids. V was trimmed by 5 bases and J by 3 bases, leaving 11 bases between them. Germline CDR1 reads MNHEY; CDR2 reads SMNVEV (reference sequence). These data are taken from a study of T-cell memory formation after mild COVID-19. Using constant-segment primers, 5'RACE produced TCR alpha and TCR beta cDNA libraries carrying sample barcodes and UMIs. MiXCR, applied by TCRdb to the 5' RACE reads, yields one record per CDR3 protein. Of about 39,000 distinct CDR3 sequences in the sample, 6% to 6.5% were seen once. Study-level results: Mainly in CM and EM were contracting CD4+ clones; CD8+ were in EMRA.

The sequence was collected from an adult who had mild COVID-19 (a few samples of this study predate the infection). Cell type and time point are not known. The specimen was PBMCs or a T cell subset sorted from them (not recorded which). The chain is built from TRBV27 and TRBJ2-7, with a weak D call TRBD1 (6 bases). The CDR3 bases are TGTGCCAGCAGTGCTGGACAGCACTACGAGCAGTACTTC. Translation gives CASSAGQHYEQYF.